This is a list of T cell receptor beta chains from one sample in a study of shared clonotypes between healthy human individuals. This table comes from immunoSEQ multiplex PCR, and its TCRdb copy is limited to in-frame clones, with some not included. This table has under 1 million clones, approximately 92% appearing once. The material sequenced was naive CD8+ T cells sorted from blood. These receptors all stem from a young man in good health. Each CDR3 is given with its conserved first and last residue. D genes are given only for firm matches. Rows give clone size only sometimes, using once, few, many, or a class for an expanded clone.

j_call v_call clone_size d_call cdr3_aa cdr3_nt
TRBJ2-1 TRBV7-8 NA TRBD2 CASSLGTGTRRINEQFF TGTGCCAGCAGCTTAGGTACCGGGACTAGACGGATTAATGAGCAGTTCTTC
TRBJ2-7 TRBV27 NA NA CASRGNARLVEQYF TGTGCCAGCAGGGGGAACGCCCGCCTCGTCGAGCAGTACTTC
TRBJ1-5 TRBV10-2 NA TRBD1 CASSESGTVNQPQHF TGCGCCAGCAGTGAGTCCGGGACAGTAAATCAGCCCCAGCATTTT
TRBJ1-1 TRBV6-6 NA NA CASSSPEANTEAFF TGTGCCAGCAGTTCGCCTGAAGCGAACACTGAAGCTTTCTTT
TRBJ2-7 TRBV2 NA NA CASSALALDEQYF TGTGCCAGCAGTGCTCTGGCCTTGGACGAGCAGTACTTC
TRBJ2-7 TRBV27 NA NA CASSFRGPSSYEQYF TGTGCCAGCAGTTTTCGGGGGCCGAGCTCCTACGAGCAGTACTTC
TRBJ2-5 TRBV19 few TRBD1 CASQNSGTGGETQYF TGTGCCAGTCAAAATTCCGGGACAGGGGGCGAGACCCAGTACTTC
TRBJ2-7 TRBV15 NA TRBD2 CATVGRAQPYEQYF TGTGCCACAGTAGGGAGGGCGCAACCCTACGAGCAGTACTTC
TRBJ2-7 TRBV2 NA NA CASGGPSYEQYF TGTGCCAGCGGGGGGCCATCCTACGAGCAGTACTTC
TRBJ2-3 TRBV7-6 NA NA CASSLAEDTQYF TGTGCCAGCAGCTTAGCAGAGGATACGCAGTATTTT
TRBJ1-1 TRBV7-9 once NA CASRSPINTEAFF TGTGCCAGCAGGTCTCCGATTAACACTGAAGCTTTCTTT
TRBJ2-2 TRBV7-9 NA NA CASSSWTNTNTGELFF TGTGCCAGCAGCTCCTGGACAAATACGAACACCGGGGAGCTGTTTTTT
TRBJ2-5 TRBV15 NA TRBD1 CASRHLQGETQYF TGTGCCTCTCGACACTTACAGGGGGAGACCCAGTACTTC
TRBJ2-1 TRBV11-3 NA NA CASSLLGNYEQFF TGTGCCAGCAGCTTACTCGGTAATTATGAGCAGTTCTTC
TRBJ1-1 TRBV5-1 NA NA CASSLGGNTEAFF TGCGCCAGCAGCTTGGGCGGGAACACTGAAGCTTTCTTT
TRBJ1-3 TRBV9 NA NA CASRRGGTIYF TGTGCCAGCAGACGGGGGGGCACCATATATTTT
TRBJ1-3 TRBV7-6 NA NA CASSLGSGTGNTIYF TGTGCCAGCAGCTTAGGCTCCGGGACTGGAAACACCATATATTTT
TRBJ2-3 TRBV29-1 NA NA CSVPGPPSTDTQYF TGCAGCGTCCCAGGTCCACCTAGCACAGATACGCAGTATTTT
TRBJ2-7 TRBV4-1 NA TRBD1 CASSWDRGEYEQYF TGCGCCAGCAGCTGGGACAGGGGTGAGTACGAGCAGTACTTC
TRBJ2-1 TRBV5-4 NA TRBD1 CASSSPGQNNNEQFF TGTGCCAGCAGCTCCCCGGGACAGAATAACAATGAGCAGTTCTTC
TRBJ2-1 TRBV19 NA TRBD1 CASSSRDRLLDEQFF TGTGCCAGTAGTAGCCGGGACAGGTTGTTGGATGAGCAGTTCTTC
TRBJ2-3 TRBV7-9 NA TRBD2 CASSGRLAEQYF TGTGCCAGCAGCGGGAGACTAGCGGAGCAGTATTTT
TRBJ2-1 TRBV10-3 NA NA CAISDGYNEQFF TGTGCCATCAGTGACGGATACAATGAGCAGTTCTTC
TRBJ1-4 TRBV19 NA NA CASSIREKLFF TGTGCCAGTAGTATCCGAGAAAAACTGTTTTTT
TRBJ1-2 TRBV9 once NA CASSPPVGIDYGYTF TGTGCCAGCAGCCCCCCCGTGGGGATCGACTATGGCTACACCTTC
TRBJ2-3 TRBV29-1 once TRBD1 CSVRGQAGTDTQYF TGCAGCGTGAGGGGACAGGCGGGTACAGATACGCAGTATTTT
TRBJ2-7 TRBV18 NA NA CASSPVTSSYEQYF TGTGCCAGCTCACCGGTGACTAGCTCCTACGAGCAGTACTTC
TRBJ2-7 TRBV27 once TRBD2 CASSRGLAGYEQYF TGTGCCAGCAGTCGGGGACTAGCGGGTTACGAGCAGTACTTC
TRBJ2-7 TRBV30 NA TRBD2 CAWSGGRYNEQYF TGTGCCTGGAGTGGCGGGAGGTACAACGAGCAGTACTTC
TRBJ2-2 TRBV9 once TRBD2 CASTSTISGRNTGELFF TGTGCCAGCACGTCAACAATAAGCGGGAGGAACACCGGGGAGCTGTTTTTT
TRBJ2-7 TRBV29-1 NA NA CSARLQGYEQYF TGCAGCGCCAGACTACAGGGCTACGAGCAGTACTTC
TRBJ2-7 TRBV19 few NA CASSPQGDYEQYF TGTGCCAGTAGTCCCCAGGGTGATTACGAGCAGTACTTC
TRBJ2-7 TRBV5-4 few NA CASSATGTSYEQYF TGTGCCAGCAGCGCTACAGGGACCTCCTACGAGCAGTACTTC
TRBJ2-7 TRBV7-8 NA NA CASSSPGLTYEQYF TGTGCCAGCAGCTCGCCGGGACTTACCTACGAGCAGTACTTC
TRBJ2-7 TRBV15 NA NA CATSRVAYEQYF TGTGCCACCAGCAGAGTAGCCTACGAGCAGTACTTC
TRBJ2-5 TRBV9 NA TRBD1 CASSEQGYQETQYF TGTGCCAGCAGCGAACAGGGGTACCAAGAGACCCAGTACTTC
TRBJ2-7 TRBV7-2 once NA CASSSGQEQYF TGTGCCAGCAGCTCCGGACAGGAGCAGTACTTC
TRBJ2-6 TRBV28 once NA CASSFPGSGANVLTF TGTGCCAGCAGTTTTCCCGGGTCTGGGGCCAACGTCCTGACTTTC
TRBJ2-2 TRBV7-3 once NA CASSPWTNTGELFF TGTGCCAGCAGCCCTTGGACGAACACCGGGGAGCTGTTTTTT
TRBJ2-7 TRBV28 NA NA CASKGQQAISYEQYF TGTGCCAGCAAGGGGCAACAGGCGATCTCCTACGAGCAGTACTTC
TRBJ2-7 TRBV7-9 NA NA CASSLGDVLSYEQYF TGTGCCAGCAGCTTAGGCGACGTACTTTCCTACGAGCAGTACTTC
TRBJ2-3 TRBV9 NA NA CASSVAVDNSDTDTQYF TGTGCCAGCAGCGTAGCGGTCGACAATTCCGACACAGATACGCAGTATTTT
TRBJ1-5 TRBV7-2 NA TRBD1 CASSLGPGQDSNQPQHF TGTGCCAGCAGCTTGGGGCCTGGACAGGATAGCAATCAGCCCCAGCATTTT
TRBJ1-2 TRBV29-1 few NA CSVGRVDYTF TGCAGCGTTGGGAGGGTCGACTACACCTTC
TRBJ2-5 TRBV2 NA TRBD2 CASSEAGGTQETQYF TGTGCCAGCAGTGAGGCGGGAGGAACGCAAGAGACCCAGTACTTC
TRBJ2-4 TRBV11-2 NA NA CASSLDRELAKNIQYF TGTGCCAGCAGCTTAGATCGCGAGCTAGCCAAAAACATTCAGTACTTC
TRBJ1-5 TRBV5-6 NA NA CAHHSGRRYSNQPQHF TGTGCCCATCATTCCGGCAGGAGATATAGCAATCAGCCCCAGCATTTT
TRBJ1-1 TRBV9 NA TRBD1 CASSATGLSTEAFF TGTGCCAGCAGCGCGACAGGGTTGTCCACTGAAGCTTTCTTT
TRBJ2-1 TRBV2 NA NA CASPGGNNEQFF TGTGCCAGCCCTGGGGGAAACAATGAGCAGTTCTTC
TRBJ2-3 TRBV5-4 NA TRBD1 CASSDGQGSTDTQYF TGTGCCAGCAGCGACGGACAGGGCAGCACAGATACGCAGTATTTT
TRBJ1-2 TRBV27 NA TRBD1 CASSTWTGIGGYTF TGTGCCAGCAGTACCTGGACAGGAATTGGCGGCTACACCTTC
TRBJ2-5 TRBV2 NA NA CASVIGGIKEETQYF TGTGCCAGCGTAATTGGCGGGATAAAGGAAGAGACCCAGTACTTC
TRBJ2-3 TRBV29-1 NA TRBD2 CSVVGAGTSGRRDTQYF TGCAGCGTTGTGGGGGCCGGGACTAGCGGGAGACGGGATACGCAGTATTTT
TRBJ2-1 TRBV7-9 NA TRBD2 CASSGGTSGSVEQFF TGTGCCAGCAGCGGGGGGACTAGCGGGTCAGTTGAGCAGTTCTTC
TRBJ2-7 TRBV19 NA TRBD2 CATAALAGGGYEQYF TGTGCCACCGCGGCCCTAGCGGGAGGTGGCTACGAGCAGTACTTC
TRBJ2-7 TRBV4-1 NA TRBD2 CASSHRLATYEQYF TGCGCCAGCAGCCATAGACTAGCGACCTACGAGCAATACTTC
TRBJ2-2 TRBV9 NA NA CASSPRRVGLNTGELFF TGTGCCAGCAGCCCGCGGCGGGTCGGCCTTAACACCGGGGAGCTGTTTTTT
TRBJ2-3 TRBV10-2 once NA CASSEALGPDTQYF TGCGCCAGCAGTGAGGCGCTGGGCCCAGATACGCAGTATTTT
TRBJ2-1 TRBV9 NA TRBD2 CASSEPPSGVYNEQFF TGTGCCAGCAGCGAACCCCCTAGCGGGGTCTACAATGAGCAGTTCTTC